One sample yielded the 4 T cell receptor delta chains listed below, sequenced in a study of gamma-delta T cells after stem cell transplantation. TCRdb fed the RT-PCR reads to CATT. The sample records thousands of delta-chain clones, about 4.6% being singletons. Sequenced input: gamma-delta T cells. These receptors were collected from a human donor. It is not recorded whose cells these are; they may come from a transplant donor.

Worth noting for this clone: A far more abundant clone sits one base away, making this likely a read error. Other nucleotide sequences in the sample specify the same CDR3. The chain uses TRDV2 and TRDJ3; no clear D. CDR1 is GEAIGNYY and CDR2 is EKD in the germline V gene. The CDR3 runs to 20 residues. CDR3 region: CACDTGGLLGLSRDTRQMFF. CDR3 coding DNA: TGCGCCTGTGACACCGGAGGATTACTCGGCCTTAGCAGGGACACCCGACAGATGTTTTTC.

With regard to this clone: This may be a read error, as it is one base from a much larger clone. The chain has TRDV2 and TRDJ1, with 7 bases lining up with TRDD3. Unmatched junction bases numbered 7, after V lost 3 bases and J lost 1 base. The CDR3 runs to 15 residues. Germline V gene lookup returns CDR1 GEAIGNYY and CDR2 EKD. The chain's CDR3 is CACDSLLGTTDKLIF. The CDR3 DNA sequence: TGTGCCTGTGACTCCCTACTGGGGACCACCGATAAACTCATCTTT.

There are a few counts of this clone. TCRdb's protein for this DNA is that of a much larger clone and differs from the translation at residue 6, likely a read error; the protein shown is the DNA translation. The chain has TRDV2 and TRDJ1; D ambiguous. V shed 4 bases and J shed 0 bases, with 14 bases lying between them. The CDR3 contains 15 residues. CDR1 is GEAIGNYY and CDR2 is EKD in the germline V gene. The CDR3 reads CACDLVGRNTDKLIF. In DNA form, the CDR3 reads TGTGCCTGTGATCTGGTCGGGCGAAACACCGATAAACTCATCTTT.

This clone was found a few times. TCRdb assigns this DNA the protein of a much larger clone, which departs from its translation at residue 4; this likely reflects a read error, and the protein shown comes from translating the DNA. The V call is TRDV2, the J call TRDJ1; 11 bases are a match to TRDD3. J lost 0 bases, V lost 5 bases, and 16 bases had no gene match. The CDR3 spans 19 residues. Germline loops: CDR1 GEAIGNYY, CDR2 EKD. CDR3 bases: TGTGCCTGTGGCACTCTGGGGGATACACGTCAGGGGTACACCGATAAACTCATCTTT. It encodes CACGTLGDTRQGYTDKLIF.